Here is one TCR beta chain with its context. As yet, its antigen is unknown. Together with a sample-barcoded 5' primer, a J-beta primer mix was included in a second PCR lasting 7 to 11 cycles. Each CDR3 protein gets one entry after TCRdb re-called the 5' RACE reads with MiXCR. The data hold 800,000 to 950,000 distinct CDR3 sequences, with 36% observed a single time. The data were taken from a study of blood T cells in healthy people across ages. Study observations and caveats: Measured against age, TCR beta diversity per million T cells decreased in a roughly linear manner.

The germline gives CDR1 MGHRA, CDR2 YSYEKL. Unmatched junction bases numbered 3, after V lost 0 bases and J lost 7 bases. The length of the CDR3 is 16 residues. Donation came from healthy Caucasian individuals in Russia who were aged 6 to 90. A minimum of 6 micrograms of total RNA was extracted per sample. This sequence joins TRBV4-1 and TRBJ2-1; 13 bases fit TRBD2. The sequenced sample was blood. The receptor was derived from a man younger than 30 in good health. The CDR3 bases are TGCGCCAGCAGCCAAGATCAACTAGCGGGGGGGAATGAGCAGTTCTTC. This sequence encodes CASSQDQLAGGNEQFF.